Listed here are 12 T cell receptor beta chains from one sample, sequenced in a study of blood T cell repertoires in COVID-19. Generated by immunoSEQ multiplex PCR, the TCRdb table keeps only in-frame clones and is missing some. The sample carries 300,000 or so clones, more than 70% recorded once. Material for sequencing was peripheral blood. All receptors come from a woman between 50 and 59 years old with acute or convalescent COVID-19.

The rearrangement uses TRBV14 and TRBJ2-5; 7 bases line up with TRBD1. The junction had 11 bases not matched to a gene; V was cut back by 5 bases and J by 2 bases. Germline lookup yields CDR1 SGHDN and CDR2 FVKESK. This CDR3 is 16 amino acids long. CDR3 amino acids: CASSNLHRGLQETQYF. CDR3 DNA: TGTGCCAGCAGCAACCTACACAGGGGATTGCAAGAGACCCAGTACTTC.

This clone was picked up a small number of times. The CDR3 here is CASSLGPHSGANVLTF. CDR3 bases: TGTGCCAGCAGCTTAGGTCCCCACTCTGGGGCCAACGTCCTGACTTTC. The chain recombines TRBV7-2 with TRBJ2-6, with D hard to call. This CDR3 contains 16 residues. The germline V gene has CDR1 SGHTA and CDR2 FQGNSA. V gave up 1 base and J gave up 0 bases, with 7 bases separating them.

This rearrangement joins TRBV28 to TRBJ2-5; maybe TRBD2 (5 bases). This CDR3 comprises 19 residues. Germline CDR1 reads MDHEN; CDR2 reads SYDVKM. Deletions cut 5 bases from V and 5 bases from J, with 30 bases between. The chain's CDR3 is CASSPPSHAPIPEVETQYF. CDR3 nucleotide sequence: TGTGCCAGCAGTCCGCCGTCCCACGCCCCGATACCGGAGGTGGAGACCCAGTACTTC.

This clone was counted between two and nine times. The chain recombines TRBV2 with TRBJ2-5; 9 positions match TRBD2. Trimming cost V 7 bases and J 5 bases; bases outside gene matches: 8. CDR3 size: 14 residues. CDR1 is SNHLY and CDR2 is FYNNEI in the germline V gene. CDR3 sequence reads: CASNLSGREETQYF. The CDR3 nucleotides read TGTGCCAGCAATCTTAGCGGGAGAGAGGAGACCCAGTACTTC.

This rearrangement joins TRBV14 to TRBJ1-2; 7 bases map to TRBD1. The V gene end was trimmed by 2 bases and the J gene end by 4 bases; junction bases not matched to a gene: 7. Per the germline V gene, CDR1 is SGHDN and CDR2 is FVKESK. CDR3 length equals 15 residues. CDR3 bases: TGTGCCAGCAGCCAAAGTGGCTACAGGGGCTATGGCTACACCTTC. Its protein product is CASSQSGYRGYGYTF. Full variable domain (rest looked up from reference TRBV14 and TRBJ1-2): EAGVTQFPSHSVIEKGQTVTLRCDPISGHDNLYWYRRVMGKEIKFLLHFVKESKQDESGMPNNRFLAERTGGTYSTLKVQPAELEDSGVYFCASSQSGYRGYGYTFGSGTRLTVV.

Comments on this clone: The same CDR3 can be traced to other DNA sequences in this sample. The chain carries TRBV6-2 or TRBV6-3 and TRBJ2-7, with TRBD2 matching over 9 bases. The trim removed 2 bases at V and 0 bases at J, leaving 2 bases unmatched. Germline CDR1 MNHEY, CDR2 SVGEGT. This CDR3 has 15 residues. The DNA for the CDR3 is TGTGCCAGCAGTTACGTAGCGGGAGCCTCCTACGAGCAGTACTTC. Amino acid sequence: CASSYVAGASYEQYF.

The chain carries TRBV3-1 (or the pseudogene TRBV3-2) and TRBJ1-4, with TRBD1 matching 9 bases. V shed 4 bases, J shed 4 bases, and the junction held 4 bases outside the gene matches. Germline-derived CDR1 and CDR2 are LGHDT and YNNKEL (reference sequence). This CDR3 has 15 residues. The CDR3 coding sequence is TGTGCCAGCAGCCTGCGGACAGGGGATAATGAAAAACTGTTTTTT. Translation gives CASSLRTGDNEKLFF.

CDR3: CASSLWLAGVPLFRDTQYF. CDR3 nucleotides: TGTGCCAGCAGCTTATGGCTAGCGGGAGTGCCTCTCTTTAGAGATACGCAGTATTTT. J is TRBJ2-3 and V is TRBV7-6; 10 nucleotides match TRBD2. The CDR3 runs to 19 residues. Germline trimming cut 2 bases from V and 5 bases from J; bases unmatched to any gene: 16. CDR1 is SGHVS and CDR2 is FNYEAQ in the germline V gene. The full variable domain, completed using reference TRBV7-6 and TRBJ2-3, is GAGVSQSPRYKVTKRGQDVALRCDPISGHVSLYWYRQALGQGPEFLTYFNYEAQQDKSGLPNDRFSAERPEGSISTLTIQRTEQRDSAMYRCASSLWLAGVPLFRDTQYFGPGTRLTVL.

The J gene is TRBJ2-6, the V gene TRBV5-1; 11 positions agree with TRBD2. From germline, CDR1 is SGHRS and CDR2 YFSETQ. V shed 4 bases and J 3 bases; nucleotides not matched to a gene: 3. This CDR3 has 16 amino acids. CDR3 DNA: TGCGCCAGCAGCCCCGGACTAGCGGGTGGGGCCAACGTCCTGACTTTC. Translated: CASSPGLAGGANVLTF.

The gene calls are TRBV7-9 and TRBJ1-4, with D perhaps TRBD1 (6 bases). Germline V gene lookup returns CDR1 SEHNR and CDR2 FQNEAQ (reference sequence). V lost 4 bases, J lost 6 bases, and 12 bases lay in between. The CDR3 extends over 14 amino acids. The CDR3 loop reads CASSYQGMYEKLFF. As DNA, the CDR3 is TGTGCCAGCAGCTACCAGGGGATGTATGAAAAACTGTTTTTT.

The chain has TRBV19 and TRBJ1-1; tentatively, D is TRBD1 (6 bases). CDR3 length: 15 amino acids. The germline V gene has CDR1 LNHDA and CDR2 SQIVND (reference sequence). Trimming stripped 5 bases from V and 1 base from J, with 14 bases between. The CDR3 sequence: CASSARTAANTEAFF. CDR3 bases: TGTGCCAGTAGTGCCAGGACAGCCGCGAACACTGAAGCTTTCTTT.

This chain uses TRBV19 with TRBJ1-5; TRBD1 matches 11 bases. Germline assignment: CDR1 LNHDA and CDR2 SQIVND (reference sequence). The ends lost 3 bases at V and 6 bases at J; junction bases unmatched: 7. CDR3 size: 16 residues. CDR3 residues: CASSILGTGGLQPQHF. CDR3 bases: TGTGCCAGTAGTATTCTAGGGACAGGGGGACTTCAGCCCCAGCATTTT.